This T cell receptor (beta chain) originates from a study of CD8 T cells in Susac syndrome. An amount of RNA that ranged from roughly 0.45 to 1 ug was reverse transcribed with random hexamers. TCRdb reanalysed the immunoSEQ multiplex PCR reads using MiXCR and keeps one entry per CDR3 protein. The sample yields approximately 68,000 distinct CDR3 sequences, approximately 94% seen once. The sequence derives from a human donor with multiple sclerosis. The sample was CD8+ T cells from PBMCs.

Written as DNA, the CDR3 is TGTGCCAGCAGTTCTCCCGGACAGGGATCCTACGAGCAGTACTTC. Translated, it gives CASSSPGQGSYEQYF. The chain links TRBV27 to TRBJ2-7; 8 bases are a match to TRBD1. The trim removed 4 bases at V and 1 base at J, leaving 6 bases unmatched. The CDR3 length is 15 residues. The germline CDR1 and CDR2 sequences are MNHEY and SMNVEV (reference sequence).